This passage covers 13 T cell receptor beta chains from one sample sequenced in a study of T cell responses to AZD1222 COVID-19 vaccine. Sequencing was performed with immunoSEQ multiplex PCR; in TCRdb, only in-frame clones are kept and a portion is missing. The sample yields about 150,000 clones, roughly nine tenths seen once. Sequenced here: peripheral blood, sampled on day 0 of AZD1222 vaccination. These receptor sequences come from an adult in good health.

The gene calls are TRBV10-3 and TRBJ1-3, with a tentative D call TRBD1 (5 bases). Trimming pared 7 bases from V and 0 bases from J, leaving 16 bases between. CDR1 is ENHRY and CDR2 is SYGVKD in the germline V gene. CDR3 length: 16 amino acids. The CDR3 DNA is TGTGCCATCATGGTTCAGGGCCCTTACTCTGGAAACACCATATATTTT. Its protein product is CAIMVQGPYSGNTIYF.

This clone was observed a few times. V usage is TRBV6-2 or TRBV6-3 and J usage is TRBJ1-5, with TRBD1 identical over 7 bases. The CDR3 spans 15 residues. The germline gives CDR1 MNHEY, CDR2 SVGEGT. With V trimmed by 5 bases and J by 5 bases, 9 bases remained unmatched. The CDR3 nucleotides are TGTGCCAGCAGTCTTGGGTGGACAGGCCATCAGCCCCAGCATTTT. Translated: CASSLGWTGHQPQHF.

The rearrangement links TRBV18 to TRBJ1-2; 10 bases are a match to TRBD1. The germline gives CDR1 KGHSH, CDR2 LQKENI. The CDR3 sequence is 15 residues long. J lost 2 bases, V lost 2 bases, and 2 bases had no gene match. In DNA form, the CDR3 reads TGTGCCAGCTCACCAGGGGGACAGGGGAACTATGGCTACACCTTC. Its translation is CASSPGGQGNYGYTF. Looking up the rest from reference TRBV18 and TRBJ1-2 gives the full variable domain: NAGVMQNPRHLVRRRGQEARLRCSPMKGHSHVYWYRQLPEEGLKFMVYLQKENIIDESGMPKERFSAEFPKEGPSILRIQQVVRGDSAAYFCASSPGGQGNYGYTFGSGTRLTVV.

The chain is built from TRBV7-8 and TRBJ2-5, with D perhaps given as TRBD1 or TRBD2 (6 bases each). The CDR3 has 15 residues. V gave up 5 bases and J gave up 7 bases, with 20 bases separating them. Per the germline V gene, CDR1 is SGHVS and CDR2 is FQNEAQ. This CDR3 reads CASSPMGAKGGTQYF. The CDR3 DNA is TGTGCCAGCAGCCCGATGGGCGCCAAGGGGGGGACCCAGTACTTC.

This chain joins TRBV7-9 and TRBJ1-1, with TRBD1 as a possible D gene (6 bases). Germline assignment: CDR1 SEHNR and CDR2 FQNEAQ (reference sequence). Trimming pared 6 bases from V and 10 bases from J, leaving 18 bases between. The CDR3 runs to 13 residues. In DNA, the CDR3 is TGTGCCAGCAGGAGGGACGGTACAGGGTCAGCTTTCTTT. Translated, it gives CASRRDGTGSAFF.

The chain combines TRBV18 with TRBJ1-1, with D tentatively TRBD1 (6 bases). There are 16 residues in the CDR3. Germline V gives CDR1 KGHSH, CDR2 LQKENI. V was cut by 3 bases and J by 0 bases, with 14 bases left in between. DNA for the CDR3: TGTGCCAGCTCACCTACACCGACAGGTCTGAACACTGAAGCTTTCTTT. Translation: CASSPTPTGLNTEAFF.

This clone was observed once. The genes are TRBV7-9 and TRBJ2-1, with D possibly matching TRBD1 (6 bases). Germline V gene lookup returns CDR1 SEHNR and CDR2 FQNEAQ (reference sequence). Trimming shortened V by 5 bases and J by 7 bases, and 18 bases separated the two germline ends. The CDR3 loop spans 15 amino acids. CDR3 protein: CASSPVGTLENEQFF. CDR3 DNA: TGTGCCAGCAGCCCCGTCGGGACACTGGAAAATGAGCAGTTCTTC.

V is TRBV9 and J is TRBJ1-1; the D is unclear. The CDR3 sequence is 15 residues long. From germline, CDR1 is SGDLS and CDR2 YYNGEE. V was shortened by 0 bases and J by 4 bases, with 13 bases between the two germline ends. This CDR3 reads CASSVAPGGSTEAFF. For the CDR3, the DNA is TGTGCCAGCAGCGTAGCTCCGGGAGGGAGCACTGAAGCTTTCTTT.

This clone was seen only once. This chain links TRBV28 with TRBJ1-1; D remains unclear. The CDR3 runs to 12 residues. CDR1 is MDHEN and CDR2 is SYDVKM in the germline V gene. V was trimmed by 6 bases and J by 11 bases, leaving 16 bases between them. The CDR3 nucleotides read TGTGCCAGCAGCGATCATACCCGGTGGGCTTTCTTT. Its protein is CASSDHTRWAFF.

This clone showed up just once. The rearrangement links TRBV13 to TRBJ1-1; D unclear. The CDR3 runs 16 residues. Per the germline V gene, CDR1 is PRHDT and CDR2 is FYEKMQ (reference sequence). Trimming cost V 3 bases and J 4 bases, with 18 bases left between them. CDR3: CASSFGEARASTEAFF. CDR3 in DNA: TGTGCCAGCAGCTTCGGAGAGGCGAGGGCCTCCACTGAAGCTTTCTTT.

The V call is TRBV24-1, the J call TRBJ2-3; D ambiguous. The germline V gene has CDR1 KGHDR and CDR2 SFDVKD. Trimming shortened V by 2 bases and J by 10 bases, and 12 bases separated the two germline ends. The CDR3 consists of 13 residues. CDR3 residues: CATSDSPEIPQYF. The CDR3 coding sequence is TGTGCCACCAGTGATTCTCCGGAGATACCGCAGTATTTT.

The chain employs TRBV5-1 and TRBJ1-1; D is ambiguous. Between the trimmed V and J ends, which lost 2 bases and 1 base, there was a span of 6 bases. This CDR3 region has 13 residues. In germline, CDR1 is SGHRS, CDR2 YFSETQ. The chain's CDR3 is CASSLRENTEAFF. The CDR3 DNA reads TGCGCCAGCAGCTTAAGGGAGAACACTGAAGCTTTCTTT.

The V gene is TRBV5-6, the J gene TRBJ1-2; D is unresolved. V was cut by 1 base and J by 4 bases, with 11 bases left in between. The CDR3 has 14 amino acids. CDR1 and CDR2 (germline): SGHDT, YYEEEE. In DNA form, the CDR3 reads TGTGCCAGCAGCTTGCTGGGGAAGGTCTATGGCTACACCTTC. It is translated as CASSLLGKVYGYTF.